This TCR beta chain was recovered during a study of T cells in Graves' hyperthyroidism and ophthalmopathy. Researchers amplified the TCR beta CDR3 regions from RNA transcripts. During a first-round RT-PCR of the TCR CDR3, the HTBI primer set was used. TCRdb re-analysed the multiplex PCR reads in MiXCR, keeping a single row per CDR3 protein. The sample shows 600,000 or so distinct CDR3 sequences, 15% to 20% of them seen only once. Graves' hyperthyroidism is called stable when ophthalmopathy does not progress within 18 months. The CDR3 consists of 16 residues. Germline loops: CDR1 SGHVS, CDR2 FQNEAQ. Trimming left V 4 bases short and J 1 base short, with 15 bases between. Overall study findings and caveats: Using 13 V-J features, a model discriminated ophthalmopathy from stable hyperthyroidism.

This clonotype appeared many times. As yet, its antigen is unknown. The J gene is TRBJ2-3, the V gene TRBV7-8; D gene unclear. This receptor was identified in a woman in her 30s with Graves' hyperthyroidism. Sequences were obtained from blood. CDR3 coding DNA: TGTGCCAGCAGCTCGACCCCAGCATTACGCACAGATACGCAGTATTTT. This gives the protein CASSSTPALRTDTQYF.